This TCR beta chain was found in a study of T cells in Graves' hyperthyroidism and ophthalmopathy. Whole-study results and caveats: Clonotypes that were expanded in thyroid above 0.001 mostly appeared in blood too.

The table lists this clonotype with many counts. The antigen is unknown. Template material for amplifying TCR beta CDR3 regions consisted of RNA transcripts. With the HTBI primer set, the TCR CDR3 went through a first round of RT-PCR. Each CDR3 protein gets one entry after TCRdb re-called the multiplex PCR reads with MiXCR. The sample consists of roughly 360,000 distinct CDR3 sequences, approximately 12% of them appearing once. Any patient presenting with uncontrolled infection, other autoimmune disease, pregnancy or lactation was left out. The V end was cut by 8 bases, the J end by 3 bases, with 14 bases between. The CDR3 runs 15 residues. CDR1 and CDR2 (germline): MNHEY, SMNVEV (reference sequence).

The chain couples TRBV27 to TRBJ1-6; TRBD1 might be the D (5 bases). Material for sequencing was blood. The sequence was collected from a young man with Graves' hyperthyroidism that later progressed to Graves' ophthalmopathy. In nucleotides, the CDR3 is TGTGCCAGCTCTGCCTCCGACAGCTATAATTCACCCCTCCACTTT. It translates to CASSASDSYNSPLHF.